The 27 T cell receptor beta chains listed next were all sequenced from one sample in a study of blood T cell repertoires in COVID-19. TCRdb's table, derived via immunoSEQ multiplex PCR, lists solely in-frame clones and lacks some. Among about 370,000 clones listed, around 91% were seen once. Material: peripheral blood. The receptors here all came from a man between 18 and 35 years old with active or convalescent COVID-19.

The sample holds a few counts of this clone. The chain carries TRBV19 and TRBJ1-6; 12 bases agree with TRBD1. CDR1 is LNHDA, CDR2 SQIVND, per germline (reference sequence). The V gene end was trimmed by 5 bases and the J gene end by 7 bases; junction bases not matched to a gene: 3. The CDR3 consists of 15 residues. Written as DNA, the CDR3 is TGTGCCAGTAGTGCGGGACAGGGGGCAAATTCACCCCTCCACTTT. The encoded protein is CASSAGQGANSPLHF.

The J gene is TRBJ2-2, the V gene TRBV11-2; 11 bases fit TRBD2. The V gene's germline CDR1 is SGHAT and CDR2 FQNNGV. J gave up 7 bases and V 0 bases, and 16 bases lay outside the gene matches. The CDR3 sequence is 20 residues long. CDR3 bases: TGTGCCAGCAGCTTAGAACCCAGCGTTGTAGCGGGGGGGCTTGGCGGGGAGCTGTTTTTT. Translated: CASSLEPSVVAGGLGGELFF.

The genes are TRBV6-5 and TRBJ2-7; TRBD1 is a possible D gene (6 bases). The CDR3 totals 16 residues. V lost 3 bases to trimming and J lost 6 bases, with 21 bases between them. Germline CDR1 is MNHEY and CDR2 is SVGAGI. As DNA, the CDR3 is TGTGCCAGCAGTTATTTCGCAACCGGGACACCCCTCGAGCAGTACTTC. Its translation is CASSYFATGTPLEQYF.

The chain employs TRBV2 and TRBJ2-2, with 12 bases that match TRBD1. Germline V gene data show CDR1 as SNHLY and CDR2 as FYNNEI. V trimming: 1 base; J trimming: 6 bases; junction bases outside the gene matches: 6. The CDR3 is made up of 17 amino acids. For the CDR3, the DNA is TGTGCCAGCAGTGAAGTCGGGACAGGGGGCCCGCCCGGGGAGCTGTTTTTT. As protein: CASSEVGTGGPPGELFF. Full variable domain (outside the CDR3, taken from reference TRBV2 and TRBJ2-2): EPEVTQTPSHQVTQMGQEVILRCVPISNHLYFYWYRQILGQKVEFLVSFYNNEISEKSEIFDDQFSVERPDGSNFTLKIRSTKLEDSAMYFCASSEVGTGGPPGELFFGEGSRLTVL.

V gene TRBV6-5 combines with J gene TRBJ2-7; 7 nucleotides line up with TRBD1. This CDR3 spans 13 amino acids. From germline, CDR1 is MNHEY and CDR2 SVGAGI. The V segment lost 7 bases and the J segment 7 bases; nucleotides outside the gene matches: 10. As DNA, the CDR3 is TGTGCCAGCACGGTGGCAGGGGGAAGGGAGCAGTACTTC. Protein: CASTVAGGREQYF.

This rearrangement joins TRBV25-1 to TRBJ2-2; perhaps TRBD2 as D (6 bases). The CDR3 totals 15 residues. V was cut by 3 bases and J by 3 bases, with 11 bases left in between. Looked up from germline, CDR1 is MGHDK and CDR2 is SYGVNS. The CDR3 region is CASSDPGVDTGELFF. The CDR3 DNA sequence: TGTGCCAGCAGTGACCCGGGGGTGGACACCGGGGAGCTGTTTTTT.

This clone was counted once. The CDR3 sequence: CASSLEAASSYEQYF. CDR3 bases: TGCGCCAGCAGCTTGGAGGCAGCTAGCTCCTACGAGCAGTACTTC. V is TRBV5-1 and J is TRBJ2-7; D is uncertain. Germline CDR1 and CDR2: SGHRS and YFSETQ. The CDR3 runs to 15 residues. V was cut by 0 bases and J by 0 bases, with 10 bases left in between.

This rearrangement joins TRBV11-3 to TRBJ2-2; 12 bases are a match to TRBD2. This CDR3 spans 17 amino acids. V was clipped by 6 bases and J by 1 base; unmatched bases: 6. Germline-derived CDR1 and CDR2 are SGHNT and YENEEA. The CDR3 reads CASSTTSGRLNTGELFF. CDR3 in DNA: TGTGCCAGCAGTACTACTAGCGGGAGGTTGAACACCGGGGAGCTGTTTTTT.

V is TRBV4-3 and J is TRBJ2-1, with 7 bases that match TRBD1. Germline CDR1 reads LGHNA; CDR2 reads YSLEER. CDR3 length: 14 residues. With 8 bases clipped from V and 7 bases from J, the junction kept 11 bases outside the gene matches. CDR3 in amino acids: CASAHYRGSNEQFF. As DNA, the CDR3 is TGCGCCAGCGCCCACTACAGGGGAAGTAATGAGCAGTTCTTC.

This chain connects TRBV7-9 to TRBJ1-2; D uncertain. Trimming removed 1 base at V and 2 bases at J, with 8 bases between. The CDR3 is 14 amino acids. CDR1 and CDR2 from the germline V gene are SEHNR and FQNEAQ (reference sequence). Written as DNA, the CDR3 is TGTGCCAGCAGCTTAGTTCCGGGGAACTATGGCTACACCTTC. Residues: CASSLVPGNYGYTF.

The gene calls are TRBV11-2 and TRBJ1-2, with D possibly TRBD1 on 5 matching bases. The CDR3 totals 13 residues. V lost 7 bases and J lost 2, with 11 bases in between. Germline assignment: CDR1 SGHAT and CDR2 FQNNGV. This CDR3 reads CASTTGGNYGYTF. The DNA of the CDR3 is TGTGCCAGCACCACAGGAGGGAACTATGGCTACACCTTC. Complete variable domain (other parts from reference TRBV11-2 and TRBJ1-2): EAGVAQSPRYKIIEKRQSVAFWCNPISGHATLYWYQQILGQGPKLLIQFQNNGVVDDSQLPKDRFSAERLKGVDSTLKIQPAKLEDSAVYLCASTTGGNYGYTFGSGTRLTVV.

This chain uses TRBV27 with TRBJ1-2; no firm D call. Trimming cost V 7 bases and J 7 bases, with 16 bases left between them. The germline CDR1 and CDR2 sequences are MNHEY and SMNVEV (reference sequence). The length of the CDR3 is 13 residues. The chain's CDR3 is CASKKFPGLGYTF. The DNA of the CDR3 is TGTGCCAGCAAAAAGTTCCCGGGTCTTGGCTACACCTTC.

The chain recombines TRBV6-5 with TRBJ1-2; D unclear. Between the trimmed V and J ends, which lost 0 bases and 5 bases, there was a span of 10 bases. Germline CDR1 and CDR2: MNHEY and SVGAGI. The CDR3 spans 14 residues. The DNA for the CDR3 is TGTGCCAGCAGTTACTCGTTAGACAAGTATGGCTACACCTTC. Encoded protein: CASSYSLDKYGYTF.

The chain is built from TRBV14 and TRBJ1-1; 7 bases map to TRBD1. The CDR3 has 21 residues. J lost 1 base, V lost 2 bases, and 22 bases had no gene match. The germline CDR1 and CDR2 sequences are SGHDN and FVKESK. CDR3 residues: CASSQRRRRPGGGGGNTEAFF. The CDR3 DNA sequence: TGTGCCAGCAGCCAACGCCGACGAAGACCAGGAGGGGGCGGTGGGAACACTGAAGCTTTCTTT.

This clone was seen only a few times. The chain couples TRBV6-2 or TRBV6-3 to TRBJ2-5; D remains ambiguous. The V gene's germline CDR1 is MNHEY and CDR2 SVGEGT. V was shortened by 4 bases and J by 5 bases, with 8 bases between the two germline ends. This CDR3 contains 12 residues. CDR3 protein: CASSSRRETQYF. CDR3 in DNA: TGTGCCAGCAGTTCACGGCGGGAGACCCAGTACTTC.

This chain joins TRBV6-5 and TRBJ2-7; TRBD1 agrees at 9 bases. Germline CDR1 and CDR2: MNHEY and SVGAGI. Trimming removed 6 bases from V and 7 bases from J; junction bases left unmatched: 10. The CDR3 is 14 amino acids. The CDR3 nucleotides read TGTGCCAGCAGGCTGACAGGGGGAGGGGGGGAGCAGTACTTC. Translation gives CASRLTGGGGEQYF.

The V and J genes are TRBV7-8 and TRBJ1-6; the D is unclear. V was cut by 6 bases and J by 7 bases, with 16 bases left in between. Germline lookup yields CDR1 SGHVS and CDR2 FQNEAQ. The CDR3 totals 15 residues. The DNA of the CDR3 is TGTGCCAGCAGTACCCGGGATTTTGGCAATTCACCCCTCCACTTT. Translating gives CASSTRDFGNSPLHF.

The chain employs TRBV10-3 and TRBJ2-3; the D is unclear. This CDR3 has 15 amino acids. The germline V gene encodes CDR1 ENHRY and CDR2 SYGVKD. V was trimmed by 0 bases and J by 2 bases, leaving 9 bases between them. Written as DNA, the CDR3 is TGTGCCATCAGTGAGTCGGGCAGAGTCACAGATACGCAGTATTTT. Its translation is CAISESGRVTDTQYF.

The V gene is TRBV4-3, the J gene TRBJ1-1; the D is unclear. The germline V gene encodes CDR1 LGHNA and CDR2 YSLEER. V shed 4 bases and J shed 1 base, with 7 bases lying between them. The CDR3 covers 13 residues. CDR3 in amino acids: CASSREKNTEAFF. DNA of the CDR3: TGCGCCAGCAGCCGCGAGAAGAACACTGAAGCTTTCTTT.

This clone was detected once. CDR3 amino acids: CASSYSWSDGGTEAFF. The CDR3, as DNA: TGTGCCAGCAGTTACTCCTGGTCTGACGGGGGCACTGAAGCTTTCTTT. The chain uses TRBV6-5 and TRBJ1-1, with D possibly being TRBD1 (5 bases). The CDR3 spans 16 residues. CDR1 MNHEY and CDR2 SVGAGI come from the germline V gene. Trimming cost V 0 bases and J 4 bases, with 15 bases left between them.

The chain employs TRBV7-2 and TRBJ1-1; no definite D call. Between the trimmed V and J ends, which lost 1 base and 6 bases, there was a span of 9 bases. The germline V gene has CDR1 SGHTA and CDR2 FQGNSA. The CDR3 is 13 residues long. CDR3 sequence: CASSLGRRAEAFF. CDR3 coding DNA: TGTGCCAGCAGCTTAGGCCGGAGGGCTGAAGCTTTCTTT.

This clone occurred many times. This chain links TRBV28 with TRBJ1-1, with 10 bases fitting TRBD1. CDR3 length: 15 residues. V lost 6 bases, J lost 9 bases, and 13 bases stayed unmatched. Germline V gives CDR1 MDHEN, CDR2 SYDVKM. CDR3 nucleotides: TGTGCCAGCAGGCCGGGACAGGGGTACGGACGAAAAGCTTTCTTT. Translating it yields CASRPGQGYGRKAFF.

V and J are TRBV5-1 and TRBJ2-5, with D unclear. V shed 2 bases and J shed 5 bases, with 7 bases lying between them. There are 12 residues in the CDR3. CDR1 is SGHRS, CDR2 YFSETQ, per germline. Here the CDR3 DNA reads TGCGCCAGCAGCTTTACTTGGGAGACCCAGTACTTC. It yields the protein CASSFTWETQYF.

This sequence joins TRBV6-5 and TRBJ2-2; D is ambiguous. Trimming stripped 6 bases from V and 6 bases from J, with 14 bases between. CDR1 is MNHEY and CDR2 is SVGAGI in the germline V gene. The CDR3 runs to 14 residues. DNA of the CDR3: TGTGCCAGCAGCCGACGGAGAAAGGCCGGGGAGCTGTTTTTT. This codes for CASSRRRKAGELFF.

For the CDR3, the DNA is TGTGCCAGCAGTTGGGCCGCAGGGGTGAACACCGGGGAGCTGTTTTTT. It is translated as CASSWAAGVNTGELFF. The chain recombines TRBV6-2 or TRBV6-3 with TRBJ2-2, with D possibly TRBD1 on 6 matching bases. CDR1 and CDR2 (germline): MNHEY, SVGEGT. The CDR3 loop spans 16 amino acids. V was shortened by 4 bases and J by 1 base, with 13 bases between the two germline ends.

This clone has just a few counts. This chain connects TRBV29-1 to TRBJ2-2; D uncertain. This CDR3 spans 13 amino acids. From germline, CDR1 is SQVTM and CDR2 ANQGSEA. Trimming removed 6 bases at V and 4 bases at J, with 12 bases between. The chain's CDR3 is CSVRPTGTGELFF. The CDR3 nucleotides read TGCAGCGTGCGCCCGACGGGCACCGGGGAGCTGTTTTTT.

This chain connects TRBV29-1 to TRBJ2-3, with TRBD2 as a possible D gene (5 bases). Germline-derived CDR1 and CDR2 are SQVTM and ANQGSEA. This CDR3 contains 14 residues. V gave up 3 bases and J gave up 0 bases, with 10 bases separating them. The CDR3 protein is CSVDERISTDTQYF. The CDR3 DNA follows: TGCAGCGTTGATGAGCGGATTAGCACAGATACGCAGTATTTT.